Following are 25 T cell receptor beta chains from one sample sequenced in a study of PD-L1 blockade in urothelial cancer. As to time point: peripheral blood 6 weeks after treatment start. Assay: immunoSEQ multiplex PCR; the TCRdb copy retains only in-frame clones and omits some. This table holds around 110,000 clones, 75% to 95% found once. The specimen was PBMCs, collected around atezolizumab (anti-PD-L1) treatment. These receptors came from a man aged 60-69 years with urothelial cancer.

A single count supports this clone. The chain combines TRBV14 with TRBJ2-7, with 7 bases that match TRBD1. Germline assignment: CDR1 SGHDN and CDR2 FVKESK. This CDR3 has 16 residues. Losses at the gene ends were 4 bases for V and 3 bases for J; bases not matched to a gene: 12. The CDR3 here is CASSLIYRGNFYEQYF. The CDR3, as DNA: TGTGCCAGCAGCCTGATATACAGGGGCAATTTCTACGAGCAGTACTTC. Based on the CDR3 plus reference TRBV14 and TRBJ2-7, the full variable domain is EAGVTQFPSHSVIEKGQTVTLRCDPISGHDNLYWYRRVMGKEIKFLLHFVKESKQDESGMPNNRFLAERTGGTYSTLKVQPAELEDSGVYFCASSLIYRGNFYEQYFGPGTRLTVT.

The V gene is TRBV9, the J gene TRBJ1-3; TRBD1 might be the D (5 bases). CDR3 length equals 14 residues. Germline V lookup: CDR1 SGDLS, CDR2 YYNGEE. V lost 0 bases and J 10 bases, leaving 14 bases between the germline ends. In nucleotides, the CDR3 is TGTGCCAGCAGCGTAGGTCCCCCTCGGGGGACCATATATTTT. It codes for CASSVGPPRGTIYF.

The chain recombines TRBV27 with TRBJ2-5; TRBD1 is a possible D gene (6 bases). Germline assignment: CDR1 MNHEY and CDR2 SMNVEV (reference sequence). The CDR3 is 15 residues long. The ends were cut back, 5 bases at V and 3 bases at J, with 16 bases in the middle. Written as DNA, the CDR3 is TGTGCCAGCAGTCTTAGACTCGGGACAAAAGAGACCCAGTACTTC. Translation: CASSLRLGTKETQYF.

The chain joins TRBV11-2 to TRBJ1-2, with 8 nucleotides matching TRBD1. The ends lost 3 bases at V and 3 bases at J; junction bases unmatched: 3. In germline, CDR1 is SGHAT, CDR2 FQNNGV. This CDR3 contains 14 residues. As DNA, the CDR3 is TGTGCCAGCAGCTTGGGACAGGTTTACTATGGCTACACCTTC. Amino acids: CASSLGQVYYGYTF.

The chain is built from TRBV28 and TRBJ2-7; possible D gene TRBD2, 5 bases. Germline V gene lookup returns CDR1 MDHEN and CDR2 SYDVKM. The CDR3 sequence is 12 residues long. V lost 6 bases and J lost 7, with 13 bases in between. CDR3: CASSPITGEQYF. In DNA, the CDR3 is TGTGCCAGCAGCCCGATAACGGGGGAGCAGTACTTC.

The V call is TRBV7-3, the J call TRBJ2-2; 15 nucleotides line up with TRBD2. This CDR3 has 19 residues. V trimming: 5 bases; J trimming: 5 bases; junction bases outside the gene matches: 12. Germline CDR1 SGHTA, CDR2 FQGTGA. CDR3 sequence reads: CASSPARGLAGGLTGELFF. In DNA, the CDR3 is TGTGCCAGCAGCCCGGCTAGAGGACTAGCGGGGGGGCTTACCGGGGAGCTGTTTTTT.

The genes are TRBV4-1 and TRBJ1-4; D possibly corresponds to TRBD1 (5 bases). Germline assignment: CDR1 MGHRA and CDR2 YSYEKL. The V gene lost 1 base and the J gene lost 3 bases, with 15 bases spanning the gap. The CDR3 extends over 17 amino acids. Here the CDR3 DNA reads TGCGCCAGCAGCCAAGCCTTCGCGACAGTTCCTAATGAAAAACTGTTTTTT. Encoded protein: CASSQAFATVPNEKLFF.

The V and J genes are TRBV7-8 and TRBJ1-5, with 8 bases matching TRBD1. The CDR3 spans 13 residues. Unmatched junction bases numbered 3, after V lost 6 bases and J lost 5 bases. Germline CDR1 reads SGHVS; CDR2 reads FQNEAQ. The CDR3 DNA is TGTGCCAGCAGATTGACAGGGGATCAGCCCCAGCATTTT. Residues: CASRLTGDQPQHF.

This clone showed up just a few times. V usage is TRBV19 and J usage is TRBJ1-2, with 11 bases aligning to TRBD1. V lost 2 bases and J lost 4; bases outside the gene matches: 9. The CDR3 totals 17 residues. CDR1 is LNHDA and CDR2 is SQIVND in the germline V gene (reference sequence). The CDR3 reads CASSITGQGALSYGYTF. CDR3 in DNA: TGTGCCAGTAGTATAACTGGACAGGGGGCCCTCAGCTATGGCTACACCTTC.

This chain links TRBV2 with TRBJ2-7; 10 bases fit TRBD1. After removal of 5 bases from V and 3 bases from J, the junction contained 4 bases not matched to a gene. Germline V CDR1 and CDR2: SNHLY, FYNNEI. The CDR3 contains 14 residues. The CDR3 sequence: CASSTDRGFYEQYF. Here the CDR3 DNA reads TGTGCCAGCAGTACGGACAGGGGGTTCTACGAGCAGTACTTC.

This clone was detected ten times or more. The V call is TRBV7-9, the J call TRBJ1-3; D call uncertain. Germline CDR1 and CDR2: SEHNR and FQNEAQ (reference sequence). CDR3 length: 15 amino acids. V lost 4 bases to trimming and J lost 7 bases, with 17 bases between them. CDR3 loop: CASSSPRGFGNTIYF. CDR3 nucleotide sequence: TGTGCCAGCAGCTCCCCCCGGGGTTTCGGGAACACCATATATTTT.

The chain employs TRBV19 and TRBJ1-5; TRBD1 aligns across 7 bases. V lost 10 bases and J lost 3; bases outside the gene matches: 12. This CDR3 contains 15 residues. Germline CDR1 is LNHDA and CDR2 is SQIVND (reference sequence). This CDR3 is CATRSLQGNNQPQHF. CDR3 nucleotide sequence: TGTGCCACCAGATCCCTACAGGGGAACAATCAGCCCCAGCATTTT.

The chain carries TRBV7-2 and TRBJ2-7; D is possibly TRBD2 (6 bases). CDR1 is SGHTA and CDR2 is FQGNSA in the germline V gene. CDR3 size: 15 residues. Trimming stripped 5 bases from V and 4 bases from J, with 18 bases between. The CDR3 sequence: CASSPSNGRGYEQYF. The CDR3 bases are TGTGCCAGCAGCCCCAGTAACGGGAGAGGGTACGAGCAGTACTTC.

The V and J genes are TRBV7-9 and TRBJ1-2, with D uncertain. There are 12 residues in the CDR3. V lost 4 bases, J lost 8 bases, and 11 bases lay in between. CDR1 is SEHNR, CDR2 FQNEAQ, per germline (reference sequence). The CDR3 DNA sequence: TGTGCCAGCAGCTCCAATGGCCCAGGCTACACCTTC. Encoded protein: CASSSNGPGYTF.

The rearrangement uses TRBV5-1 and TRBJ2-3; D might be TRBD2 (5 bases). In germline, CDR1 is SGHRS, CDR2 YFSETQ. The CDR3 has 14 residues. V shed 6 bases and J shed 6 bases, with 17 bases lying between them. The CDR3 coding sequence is TGCGCCAGCAAGCCGGGATCTAGAGAGGATACGCAGTATTTT. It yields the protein CASKPGSREDTQYF.

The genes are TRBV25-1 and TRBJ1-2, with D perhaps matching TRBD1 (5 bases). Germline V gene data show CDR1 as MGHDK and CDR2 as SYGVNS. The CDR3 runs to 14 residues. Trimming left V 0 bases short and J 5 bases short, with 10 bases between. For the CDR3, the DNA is TGTGCCAGCAGTGAATATGACAGAATATATGGCTACACCTTC. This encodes CASSEYDRIYGYTF.

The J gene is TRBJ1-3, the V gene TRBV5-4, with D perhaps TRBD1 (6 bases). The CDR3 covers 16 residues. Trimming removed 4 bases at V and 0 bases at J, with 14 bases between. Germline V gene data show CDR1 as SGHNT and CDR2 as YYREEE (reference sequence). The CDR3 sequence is CASSPDRSYSGNTIYF. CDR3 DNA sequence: TGTGCCAGCAGCCCCGACAGGTCTTACTCTGGAAACACCATATATTTT.

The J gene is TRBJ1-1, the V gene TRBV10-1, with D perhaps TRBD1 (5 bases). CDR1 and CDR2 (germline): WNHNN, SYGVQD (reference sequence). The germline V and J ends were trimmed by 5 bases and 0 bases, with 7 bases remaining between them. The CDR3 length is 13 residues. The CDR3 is CASSLTVNTEAFF. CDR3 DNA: TGCGCCAGCAGTCTGACAGTGAACACTGAAGCTTTCTTT.

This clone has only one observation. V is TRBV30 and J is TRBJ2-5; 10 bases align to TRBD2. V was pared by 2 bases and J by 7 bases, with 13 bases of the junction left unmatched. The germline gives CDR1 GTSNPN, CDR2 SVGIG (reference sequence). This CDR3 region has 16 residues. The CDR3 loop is CAWSTTAGGPGATQYF. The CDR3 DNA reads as TGTGCCTGGAGTACAACAGCGGGAGGGCCGGGGGCGACCCAGTACTTC.

The CDR3 here is CASSIVSNNEQFF. CDR3 DNA sequence: TGTGCCAGTAGTATCGTATCTAACAATGAGCAGTTCTTC. The chain recombines TRBV19 with TRBJ2-1; D is unresolved. The V gene's germline CDR1 is LNHDA and CDR2 SQIVND (reference sequence). V was trimmed by 3 bases and J by 5 bases, leaving 8 bases between them. The CDR3 contains 13 residues.

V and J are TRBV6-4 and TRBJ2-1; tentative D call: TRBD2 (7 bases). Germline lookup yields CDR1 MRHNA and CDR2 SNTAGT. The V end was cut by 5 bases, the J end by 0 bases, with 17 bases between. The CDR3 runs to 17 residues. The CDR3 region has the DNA TGTGCCAGCAGTCTCGAGGGGGGGTTCCTCTCCTACAATGAGCAGTTCTTC. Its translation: CASSLEGGFLSYNEQFF.

The CDR3 DNA reads as TGTGCCAGCAGCGGAGTGCACAGGGTTGAGGTTGAGCAGTTCTTC. Protein product: CASSGVHRVEVEQFF. J is TRBJ2-1 and V is TRBV13, with a tentative D call TRBD1 (6 bases). Looked up from germline, CDR1 is PRHDT and CDR2 is FYEKMQ (reference sequence). This CDR3 contains 15 residues. V shed 5 bases and J shed 9 bases, with 20 bases lying between them. The entire variable domain, with the rest obtained from reference TRBV13 and TRBJ2-1, is as follows: AAGVIQSPRHLIKEKRETATLKCYPIPRHDTVYWYQQGPGQDPQFLISFYEKMQSDKGSIPDRFSAQQFSDYHSELNMSSLELGDSALYFCASSGVHRVEVEQFFGPGTRLTVL.

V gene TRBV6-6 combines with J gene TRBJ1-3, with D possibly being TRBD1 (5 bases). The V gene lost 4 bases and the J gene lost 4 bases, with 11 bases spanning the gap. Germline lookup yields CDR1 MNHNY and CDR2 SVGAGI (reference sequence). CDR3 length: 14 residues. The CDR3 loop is CASSLFPGGNTIYF. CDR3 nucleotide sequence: TGTGCCAGCAGTTTGTTTCCAGGGGGAAACACCATATATTTT.

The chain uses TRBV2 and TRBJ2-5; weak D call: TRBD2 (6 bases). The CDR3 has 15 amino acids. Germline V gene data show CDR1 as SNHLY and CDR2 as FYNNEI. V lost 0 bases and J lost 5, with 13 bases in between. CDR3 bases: TGTGCCAGCAGTGAAGCAACGGGGGAATGGGAGACCCAGTACTTC. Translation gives CASSEATGEWETQYF.

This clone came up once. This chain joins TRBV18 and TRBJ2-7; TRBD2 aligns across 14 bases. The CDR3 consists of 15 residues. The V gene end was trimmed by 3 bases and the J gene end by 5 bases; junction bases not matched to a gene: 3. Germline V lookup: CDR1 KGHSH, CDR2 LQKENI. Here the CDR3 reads CASSPPTSGRDEQYF. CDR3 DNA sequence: TGTGCCAGCTCACCCCCGACTAGCGGGAGGGACGAGCAGTACTTC.